The 6 T cell receptor beta chains presented below share a single source sample, sequenced in a study of shared clonotypes between healthy human individuals. Using immunoSEQ multiplex PCR, the repertoire was profiled, and TCRdb retains in-frame clones only, with some absent. There are about 2.3 million clones in the sample; approximately 95% occur only once, and 0.39% lies in the top ten. The specimen sequenced was naive CD4+ T cells from PBMCs. Subset defined: CD45RA+ positively selected. All receptors derive from a man between 18 and 29 years old in good health. Some clones in this sample may be carry-over from other donors' samples.

This clone has a single count. The CDR3 nucleotides read TGCGCCAGCCGCCGCGCGACGTCCTACCAAGAGACCCAGTACTTC. Translated, it gives CASRRATSYQETQYF. The chain recombines TRBV5-1 with TRBJ2-5, with no clear D. The CDR3 totals 15 residues. Germline CDR1 SGHRS, CDR2 YFSETQ. V lost 7 bases to trimming and J lost 0 bases, with 16 bases between them.

This chain links TRBV28 with TRBJ1-2; 7 nucleotides line up with TRBD1. Germline V CDR1 and CDR2: MDHEN, SYDVKM. The V and J ends lost 6 bases and 8 bases, in that order; junction bases with no gene match: 12. The CDR3 loop spans 14 amino acids. The CDR3 DNA sequence: TGTGCCAGCAGGGAGACAGGGTCGTTTAGAGGCTACACCTTC. This translates into CASRETGSFRGYTF.

The J gene is TRBJ2-1, the V gene TRBV19; 9 bases agree with TRBD2. The V segment lost 4 bases and the J segment 3 bases; nucleotides outside the gene matches: 1. The CDR3 contains 14 residues. In germline, CDR1 is LNHDA, CDR2 SQIVND (reference sequence). The CDR3 nucleotides are TGTGCCAGTAGTACTAGCGGGGTCTACAATGAGCAGTTCTTC. Its translation: CASSTSGVYNEQFF.

Worth noting for this clone: Within the sample, other DNA sequences also encode this same CDR3. The chain is built from TRBV28 and TRBJ2-3; D is uncertain. V was cut by 8 bases and J by 0 bases, with 6 bases left in between. Germline lookup yields CDR1 MDHEN and CDR2 SYDVKM. This CDR3 is built from 12 residues. This CDR3 is CASSYSTDTQYF. Here the CDR3 DNA reads TGTGCCAGCTCCTATAGCACAGATACGCAGTATTTT.

The rearrangement links TRBV6-1 to TRBJ2-3; no definite D call. Germline-derived CDR1 and CDR2 are MNHNS and SASEGT. The length of the CDR3 is 12 residues. Trimming removed 8 bases from V and 3 bases from J, with 9 bases in between. The CDR3 protein is CASSFATDTQYF. As DNA, the CDR3 is TGTGCCAGCTCCTTCGCGACAGATACGCAGTATTTT.

The genes are TRBV6-6 and TRBJ2-7; 12 bases map to TRBD2. The V segment lost 2 bases and the J segment 2 bases; nucleotides outside the gene matches: 1. The germline gives CDR1 MNHNY, CDR2 SVGAGI (reference sequence). The CDR3 contains 15 residues. The CDR3 region is CASSYASGGAYEQYF. CDR3 DNA: TGTGCCAGCAGTTACGCTAGCGGGGGGGCCTACGAGCAGTACTTC.